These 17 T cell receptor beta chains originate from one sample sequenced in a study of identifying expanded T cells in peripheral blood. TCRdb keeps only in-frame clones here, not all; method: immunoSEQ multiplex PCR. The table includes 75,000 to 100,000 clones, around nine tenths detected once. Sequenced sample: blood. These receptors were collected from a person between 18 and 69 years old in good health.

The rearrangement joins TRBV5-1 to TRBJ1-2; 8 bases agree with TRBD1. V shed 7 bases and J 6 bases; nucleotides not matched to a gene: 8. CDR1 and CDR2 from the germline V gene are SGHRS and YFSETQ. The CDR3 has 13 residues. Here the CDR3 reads CASEKDRGDGYTF. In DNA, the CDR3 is TGCGCCAGCGAGAAAGACAGGGGAGATGGCTACACCTTC.

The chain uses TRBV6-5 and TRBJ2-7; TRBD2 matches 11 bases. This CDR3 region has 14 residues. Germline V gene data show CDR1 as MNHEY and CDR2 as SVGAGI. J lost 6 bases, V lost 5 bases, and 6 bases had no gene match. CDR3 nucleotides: TGTGCCAGCAGTGTACTAGCGGGAGTGGTCGAGCAGTACTTC. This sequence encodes CASSVLAGVVEQYF.

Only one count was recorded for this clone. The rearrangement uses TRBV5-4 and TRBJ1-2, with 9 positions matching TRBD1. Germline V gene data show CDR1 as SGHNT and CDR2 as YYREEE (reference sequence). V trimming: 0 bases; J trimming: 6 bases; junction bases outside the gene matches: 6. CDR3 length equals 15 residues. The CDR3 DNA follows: TGTGCCAGCAGCTTGGGGGACAGGGCCGTACATGGCTACACCTTC. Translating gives CASSLGDRAVHGYTF.

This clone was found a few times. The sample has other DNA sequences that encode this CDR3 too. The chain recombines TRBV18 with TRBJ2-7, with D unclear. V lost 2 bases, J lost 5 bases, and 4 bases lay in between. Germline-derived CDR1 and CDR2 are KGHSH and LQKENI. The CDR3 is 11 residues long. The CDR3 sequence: CASSPGDEQYF. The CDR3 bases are TGTGCCAGCTCACCAGGGGACGAGCAGTACTTC.

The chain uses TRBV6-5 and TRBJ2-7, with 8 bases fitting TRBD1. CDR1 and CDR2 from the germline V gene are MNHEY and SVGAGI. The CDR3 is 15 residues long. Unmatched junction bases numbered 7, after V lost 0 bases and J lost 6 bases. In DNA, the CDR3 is TGTGCCAGCAGTTACTCAGCAGGGGGCTTGAGCGAGCAGTACTTC. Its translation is CASSYSAGGLSEQYF.

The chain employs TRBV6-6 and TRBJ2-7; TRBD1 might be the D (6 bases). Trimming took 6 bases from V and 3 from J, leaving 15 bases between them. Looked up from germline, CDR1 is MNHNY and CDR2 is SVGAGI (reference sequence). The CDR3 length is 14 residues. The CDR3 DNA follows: TGTGCCAGCAGCCCTAGGGACATACTCTACGAGCAGTACTTC. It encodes CASSPRDILYEQYF.

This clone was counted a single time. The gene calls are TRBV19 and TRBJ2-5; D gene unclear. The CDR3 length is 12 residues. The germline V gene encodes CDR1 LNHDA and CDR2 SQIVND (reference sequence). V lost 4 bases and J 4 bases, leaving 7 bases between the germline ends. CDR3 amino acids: CASSSVGETQYF. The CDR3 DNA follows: TGTGCCAGTAGTAGCGTGGGAGAGACCCAGTACTTC.

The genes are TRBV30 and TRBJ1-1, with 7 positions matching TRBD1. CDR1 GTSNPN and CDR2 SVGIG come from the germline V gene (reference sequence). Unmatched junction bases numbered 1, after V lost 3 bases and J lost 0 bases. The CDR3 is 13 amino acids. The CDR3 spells CAWRQGLNTEAFF. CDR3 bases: TGTGCCTGGAGACAGGGGCTGAACACTGAAGCTTTCTTT.

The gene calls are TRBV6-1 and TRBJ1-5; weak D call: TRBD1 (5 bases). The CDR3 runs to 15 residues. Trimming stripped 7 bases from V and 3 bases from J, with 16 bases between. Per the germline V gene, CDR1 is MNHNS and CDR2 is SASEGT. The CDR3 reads CASTEQVGVNQPQHF. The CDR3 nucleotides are TGTGCCAGCACCGAACAGGTAGGGGTCAATCAGCCCCAGCATTTT.

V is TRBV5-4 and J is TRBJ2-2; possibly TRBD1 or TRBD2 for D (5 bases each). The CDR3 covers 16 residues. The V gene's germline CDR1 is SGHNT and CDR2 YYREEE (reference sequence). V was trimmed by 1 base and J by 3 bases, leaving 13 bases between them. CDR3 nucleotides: TGTGCCAGCAGCTTGCCTCCTAGAGGGGACACCGGGGAGCTGTTTTTT. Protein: CASSLPPRGDTGELFF.

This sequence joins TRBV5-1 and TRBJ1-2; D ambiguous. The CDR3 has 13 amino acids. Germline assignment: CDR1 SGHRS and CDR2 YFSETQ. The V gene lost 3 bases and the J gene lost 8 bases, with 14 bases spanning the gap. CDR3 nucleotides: TGCGCCAGCAGCTCCGGACTGTCACAGGGCTACACCTTC. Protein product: CASSSGLSQGYTF. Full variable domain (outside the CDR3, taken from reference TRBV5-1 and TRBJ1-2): KAGVTQTPRYLIKTRGQQVTLSCSPISGHRSVSWYQQTPGQGLQFLFEYFSETQRNKGNFPGRFSGRQFSNSRSEMNVSTLELGDSALYLCASSSGLSQGYTFGSGTRLTVV.

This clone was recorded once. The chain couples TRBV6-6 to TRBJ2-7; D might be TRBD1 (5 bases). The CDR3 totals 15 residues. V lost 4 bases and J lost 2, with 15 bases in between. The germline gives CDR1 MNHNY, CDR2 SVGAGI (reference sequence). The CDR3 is CASSSGYDSTYEQYF. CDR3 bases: TGTGCCAGCAGTTCAGGCTATGACAGCACCTACGAGCAGTACTTC.

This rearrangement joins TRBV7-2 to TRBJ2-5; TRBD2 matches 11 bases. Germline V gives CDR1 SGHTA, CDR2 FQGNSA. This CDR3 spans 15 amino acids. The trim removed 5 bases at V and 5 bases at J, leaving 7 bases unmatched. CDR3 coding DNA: TGTGCCAGCAGCCCTACTAGCGGGAGTGGGGAGACCCAGTACTTC. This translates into CASSPTSGSGETQYF.

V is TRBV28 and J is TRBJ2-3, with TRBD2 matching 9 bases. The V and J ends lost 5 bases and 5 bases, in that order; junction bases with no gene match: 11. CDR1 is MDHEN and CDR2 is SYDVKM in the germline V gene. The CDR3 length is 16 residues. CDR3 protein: CASSPRRGGLGDTQYF. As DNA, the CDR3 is TGTGCCAGCAGTCCCCGGCGGGGGGGCCTCGGAGATACGCAGTATTTT.

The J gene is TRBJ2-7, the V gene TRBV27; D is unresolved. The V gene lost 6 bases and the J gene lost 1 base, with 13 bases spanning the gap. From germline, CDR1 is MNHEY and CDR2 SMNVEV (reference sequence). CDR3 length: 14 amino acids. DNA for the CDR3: TGTGCCAGCAGGCCGTCGCGCTTTTCCTACGAGCAGTACTTC. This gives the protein CASRPSRFSYEQYF.

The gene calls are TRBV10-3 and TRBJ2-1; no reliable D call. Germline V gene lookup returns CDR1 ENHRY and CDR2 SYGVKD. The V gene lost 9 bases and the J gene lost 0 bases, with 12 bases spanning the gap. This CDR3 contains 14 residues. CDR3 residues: CAITPGGSYNEQFF. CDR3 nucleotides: TGTGCCATAACACCGGGTGGCTCCTACAATGAGCAGTTCTTC.

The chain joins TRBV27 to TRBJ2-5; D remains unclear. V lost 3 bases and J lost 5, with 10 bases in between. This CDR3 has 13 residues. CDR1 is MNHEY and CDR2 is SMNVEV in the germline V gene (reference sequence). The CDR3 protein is CASSLGKVETQYF. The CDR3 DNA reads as TGTGCCAGCAGTTTGGGTAAAGTGGAGACCCAGTACTTC.